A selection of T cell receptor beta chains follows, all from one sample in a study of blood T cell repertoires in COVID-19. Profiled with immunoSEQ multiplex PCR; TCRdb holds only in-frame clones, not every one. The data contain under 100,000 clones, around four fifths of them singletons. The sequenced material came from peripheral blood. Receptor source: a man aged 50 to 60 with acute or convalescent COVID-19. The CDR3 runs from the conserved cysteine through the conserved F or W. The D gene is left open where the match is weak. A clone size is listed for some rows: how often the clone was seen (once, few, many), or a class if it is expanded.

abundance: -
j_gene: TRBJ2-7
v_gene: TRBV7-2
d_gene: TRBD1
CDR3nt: TGTGCCAGCGTTGACAGGGCCCAGCAGCTTGTGGGCGAGCAGTACTTC
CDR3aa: CASVDRAQQLVGEQYF

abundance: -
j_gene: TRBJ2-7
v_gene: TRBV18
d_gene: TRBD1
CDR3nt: TGTGCCAGCTCACCGGGACAGGGTTTGGGTTACGAGCAGTACTTC
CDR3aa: CASSPGQGLGYEQYF

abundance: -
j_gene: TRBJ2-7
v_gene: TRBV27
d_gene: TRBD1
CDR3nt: TGTGCCAGCAGTGGAGGACAGGTTAGTGGTGGAGGCTACGAGCAGTACTTC
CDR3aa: CASSGGQVSGGGYEQYF

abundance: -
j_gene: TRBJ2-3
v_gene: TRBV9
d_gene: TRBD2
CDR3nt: TGTGCCAGCAGCGTCGGGACTAGCGGGAGCACAGATACGCAGTATTTT
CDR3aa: CASSVGTSGSTDTQYF

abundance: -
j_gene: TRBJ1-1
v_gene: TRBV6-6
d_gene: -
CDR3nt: TGTGCCAGCAGTCTACAGGTCCTGAACACTGAAGCTTTCTTT
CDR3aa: CASSLQVLNTEAFF

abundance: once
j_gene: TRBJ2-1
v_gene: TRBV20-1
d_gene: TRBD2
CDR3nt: TGCAGTGCTAGTCTTAGCGGGAGGAGGAATGAGCAGTTCTTC
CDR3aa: CSASLSGRRNEQFF

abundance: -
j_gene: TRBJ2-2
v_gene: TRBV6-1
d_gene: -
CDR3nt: TGTGCCAGCAGTGAATTAAGCATGCAGGGCGGGGAGCTGTTTTTT
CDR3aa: CASSELSMQGGELFF

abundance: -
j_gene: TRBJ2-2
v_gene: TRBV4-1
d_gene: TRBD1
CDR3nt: TGCGCCAGCAGCCCAACCGGGACAGTGAACACCGGGGAGCTGTTTTTT
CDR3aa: CASSPTGTVNTGELFF

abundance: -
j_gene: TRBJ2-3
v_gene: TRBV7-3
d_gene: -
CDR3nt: TGTGCCAGCAGCAATCTAGCTGGAGATACGCAGTATTTT
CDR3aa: CASSNLAGDTQYF

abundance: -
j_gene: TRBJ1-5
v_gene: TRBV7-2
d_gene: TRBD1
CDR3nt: TGTGCCAGCAGCTTAAGGGGGACAGGGGAGGGAAATCAGCCCCAGCATTTT
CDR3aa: CASSLRGTGEGNQPQHF

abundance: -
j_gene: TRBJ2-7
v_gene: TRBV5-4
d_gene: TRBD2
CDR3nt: TGTGCCAGCAGCGACGGCGGGGGGAAGACCTACGAGCAGTACTTC
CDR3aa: CASSDGGGKTYEQYF

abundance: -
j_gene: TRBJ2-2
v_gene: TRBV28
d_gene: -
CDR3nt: TGTGCCAGCAGTTTACCGGGACTGATCACCGGGGAGCTGTTTTTT
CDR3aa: CASSLPGLITGELFF

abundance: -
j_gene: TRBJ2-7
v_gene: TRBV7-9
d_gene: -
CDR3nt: TGTGCCAGCACCGACTCCGGGAAGAGCTCCTACGAGCAGTACTTC
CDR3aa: CASTDSGKSSYEQYF

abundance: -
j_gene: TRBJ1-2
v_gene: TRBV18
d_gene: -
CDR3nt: TGTGCCAGCTCACCCACCAAAGGGAGTGGCTACACCTTC
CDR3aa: CASSPTKGSGYTF

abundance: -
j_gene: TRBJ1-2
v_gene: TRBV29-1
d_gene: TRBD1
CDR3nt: TGCAGCGTTGAATTCACCGGGACAGGGGGGCTTAACTATGGCTACACCTTC
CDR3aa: CSVEFTGTGGLNYGYTF

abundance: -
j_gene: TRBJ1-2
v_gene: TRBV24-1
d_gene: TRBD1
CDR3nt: TGTGCCACCAGCCGGGACAGCAACTATGGCTACACCTTC
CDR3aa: CATSRDSNYGYTF

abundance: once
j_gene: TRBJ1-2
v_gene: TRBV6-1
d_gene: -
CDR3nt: TGTGCCAGCAGTGAAGCGCGGGGGTCGGGACTTAAACCGCGAGGCTATGGCTACACCTTC
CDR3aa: CASSEARGSGLKPRGYGYTF

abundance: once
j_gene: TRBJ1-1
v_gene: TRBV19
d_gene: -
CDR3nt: TGTGCCAGTAATCCCCAGTCGGGGACTGAAGCTTTCTTT
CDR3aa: CASNPQSGTEAFF

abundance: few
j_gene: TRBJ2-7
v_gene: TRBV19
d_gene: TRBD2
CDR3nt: TGTGCCAGTAGTATAGACGGAAGCGGGGCTACTCTCGGGGAGCAGTACTTC
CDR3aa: CASSIDGSGATLGEQYF

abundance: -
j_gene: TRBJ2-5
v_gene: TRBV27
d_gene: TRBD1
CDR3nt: TGTGCCAGCAGGGAGAGGACAGGGATGGGAGAGACCCAGTACTTC
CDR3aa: CASRERTGMGETQYF

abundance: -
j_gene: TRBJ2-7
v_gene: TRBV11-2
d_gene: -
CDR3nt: TGTGCCAGCAGCTTTAGTTTCTCCTACGAGCAGTACTTC
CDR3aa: CASSFSFSYEQYF

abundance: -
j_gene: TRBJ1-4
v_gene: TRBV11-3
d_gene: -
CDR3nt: TGTGCCAGCAGCTTATCCAGTGGTGAAAAACTGTTTTTT
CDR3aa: CASSLSSGEKLFF

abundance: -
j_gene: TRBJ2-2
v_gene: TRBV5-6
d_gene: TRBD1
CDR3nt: TGTGCCAGCAGCTCAGGGGGTACCGGGGAGCTGTTTTTT
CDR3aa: CASSSGGTGELFF

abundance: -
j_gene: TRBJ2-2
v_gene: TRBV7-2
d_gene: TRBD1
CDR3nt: TGTGCCAGCAGATATAACAGGGGCACCGGGGAGCTGTTTTTT
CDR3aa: CASRYNRGTGELFF

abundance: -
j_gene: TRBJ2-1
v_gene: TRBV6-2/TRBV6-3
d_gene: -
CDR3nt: TGTGCCAGCAGTTACTCGAGGGCAGCTAATGAGCAGTTCTTC
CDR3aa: CASSYSRAANEQFF

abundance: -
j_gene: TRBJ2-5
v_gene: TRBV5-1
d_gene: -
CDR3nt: TGCGCCAGCAGTGTGGGGCGGCAACAAGAGACCCAGTACTTC
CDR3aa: CASSVGRQQETQYF

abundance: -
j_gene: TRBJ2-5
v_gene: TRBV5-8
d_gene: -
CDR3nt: TGTGCCAGCAGCTTGGTGAAGGGGGCCCAGTACTTC
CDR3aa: CASSLVKGAQYF

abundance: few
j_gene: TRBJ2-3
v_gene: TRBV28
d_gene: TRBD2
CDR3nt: TGTGCCAGCAGCCCCGGGACTAGCAGAGCAGATACGCAGTATTTT
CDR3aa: CASSPGTSRADTQYF

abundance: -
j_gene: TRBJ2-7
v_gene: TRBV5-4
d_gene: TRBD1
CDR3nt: TGTGCCAGCAGTGCGGAGGACAGGGCTTCCTACGAGCAGTACTTC
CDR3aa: CASSAEDRASYEQYF

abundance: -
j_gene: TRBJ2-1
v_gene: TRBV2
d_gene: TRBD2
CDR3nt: TGTGCCAGCACCCTCGGGACTAGCGGCAATGAGCAGTTCTTC
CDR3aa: CASTLGTSGNEQFF

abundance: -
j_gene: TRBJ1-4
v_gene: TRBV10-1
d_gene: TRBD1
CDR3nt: TGCGCCAGCAGTGGGGGACAGCTGAATGAAAAACTGTTTTTT
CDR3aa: CASSGGQLNEKLFF

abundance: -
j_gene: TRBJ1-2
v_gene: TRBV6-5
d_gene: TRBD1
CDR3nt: TGTGCCAGCCAGACAGGGGCGAGGGATGGCTACACCTTC
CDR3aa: CASQTGARDGYTF

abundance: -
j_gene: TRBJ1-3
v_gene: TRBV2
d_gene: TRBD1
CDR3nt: TGTGCCAGCAGTCCTCGGACAGGGTCCGGAAACACCATATATTTT
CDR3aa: CASSPRTGSGNTIYF

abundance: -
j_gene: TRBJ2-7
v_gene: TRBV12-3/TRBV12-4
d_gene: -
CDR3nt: TGTGCCAGCAGCGGAGGGACGAGGCAGTACTTC
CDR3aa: CASSGGTRQYF

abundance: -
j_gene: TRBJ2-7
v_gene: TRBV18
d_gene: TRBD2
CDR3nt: TGTGCCAGCTCCGAGATCGAGGCCAGCGGGGGCGAGCAGTACTTC
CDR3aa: CASSEIEASGGEQYF

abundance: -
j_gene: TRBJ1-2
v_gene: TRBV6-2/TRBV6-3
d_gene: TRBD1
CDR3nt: TGTGCCAGCAGCGAGACAGGGGGCTGGGGCTACACCTTC
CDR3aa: CASSETGGWGYTF

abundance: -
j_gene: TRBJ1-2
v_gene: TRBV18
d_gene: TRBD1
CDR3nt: TGTGCCAGCTCACGGGGGACAGGTTCGAACTATGGCTACACCTTC
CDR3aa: CASSRGTGSNYGYTF

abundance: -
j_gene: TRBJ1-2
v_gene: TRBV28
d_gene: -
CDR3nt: TGTGCCAGCAGTTTGTCCGGGTACTATGGCTACACCTTC
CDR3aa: CASSLSGYYGYTF

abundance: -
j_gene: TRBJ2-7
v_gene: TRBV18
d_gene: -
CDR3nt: TGTGCCAGCTCACCAACAAACGGAGACTACGAGCAGTACTTC
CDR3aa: CASSPTNGDYEQYF

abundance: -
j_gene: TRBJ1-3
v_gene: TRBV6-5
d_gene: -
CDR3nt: TGTGCCAGCAGCGACAGCTACTCTGGAAACACCATATATTTT
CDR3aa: CASSDSYSGNTIYF

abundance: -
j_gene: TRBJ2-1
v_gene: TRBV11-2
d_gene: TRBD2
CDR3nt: TGTGCCAGCAGCCCCCCATATGGTAGCGGGGACCGGTTATTCTTC
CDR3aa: CASSPPYGSGDRLFF

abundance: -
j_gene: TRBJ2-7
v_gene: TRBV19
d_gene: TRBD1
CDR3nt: TGTGCCAGTAGTGGGGGACAGCGATTACCCTACGAGCAGTACTTC
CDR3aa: CASSGGQRLPYEQYF

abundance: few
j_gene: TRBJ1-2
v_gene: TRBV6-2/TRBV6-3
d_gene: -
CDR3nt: TGTGCCAGCAGTGGGACACTAGACTATGGCTACACCTTC
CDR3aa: CASSGTLDYGYTF

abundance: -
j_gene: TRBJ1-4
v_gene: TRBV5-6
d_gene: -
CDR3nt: TGTGCCAGCAGCTTGACCCAACAGGGCCCTAATGAAAAACTGTTTTTT
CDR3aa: CASSLTQQGPNEKLFF

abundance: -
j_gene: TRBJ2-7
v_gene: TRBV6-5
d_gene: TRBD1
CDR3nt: TGTGCCAGCCGAAGACAGGGGTACTACGAGCAGTACTTC
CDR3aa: CASRRQGYYEQYF

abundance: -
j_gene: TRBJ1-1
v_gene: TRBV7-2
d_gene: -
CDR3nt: TGTGCCAGCAGCAAAGCGTACGAGAACACTGAAGCTTTCTTT
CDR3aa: CASSKAYENTEAFF

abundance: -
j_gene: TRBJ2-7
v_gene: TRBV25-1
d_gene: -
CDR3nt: TGTGCCAGCAGTGAATGGCACCCCGGGGCACAGGGCGAAGAGCAGTACTTC
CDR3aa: CASSEWHPGAQGEEQYF

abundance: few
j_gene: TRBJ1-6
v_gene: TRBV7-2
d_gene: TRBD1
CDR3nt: TGTGCCAGCAGCTCGGGACAGCTTAATTCACCCCTCCACTTT
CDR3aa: CASSSGQLNSPLHF

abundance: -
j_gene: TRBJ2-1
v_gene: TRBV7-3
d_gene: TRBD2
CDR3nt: TGTGCCAGCAGCCCGAACGGGGCGGGAGCACCGTTCTTC
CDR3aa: CASSPNGAGAPFF

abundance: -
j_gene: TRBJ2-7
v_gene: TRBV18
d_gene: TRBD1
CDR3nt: TGTGCCAGCTCACCACCGGGTGGCAAAGGGGGCGGCGAGCAGTACTTC
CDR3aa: CASSPPGGKGGGEQYF

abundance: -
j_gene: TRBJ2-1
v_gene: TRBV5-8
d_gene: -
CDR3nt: TGTGCCAGCAGCTGGGGGTCCAGGGGTTTCGACAATGAGCAGTTCTTC
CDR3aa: CASSWGSRGFDNEQFF

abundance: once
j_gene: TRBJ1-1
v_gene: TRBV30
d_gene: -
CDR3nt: TGTGCCCACCGAGACAGCCTTGAAGCTTTCTTT
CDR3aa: CAHRDSLEAFF